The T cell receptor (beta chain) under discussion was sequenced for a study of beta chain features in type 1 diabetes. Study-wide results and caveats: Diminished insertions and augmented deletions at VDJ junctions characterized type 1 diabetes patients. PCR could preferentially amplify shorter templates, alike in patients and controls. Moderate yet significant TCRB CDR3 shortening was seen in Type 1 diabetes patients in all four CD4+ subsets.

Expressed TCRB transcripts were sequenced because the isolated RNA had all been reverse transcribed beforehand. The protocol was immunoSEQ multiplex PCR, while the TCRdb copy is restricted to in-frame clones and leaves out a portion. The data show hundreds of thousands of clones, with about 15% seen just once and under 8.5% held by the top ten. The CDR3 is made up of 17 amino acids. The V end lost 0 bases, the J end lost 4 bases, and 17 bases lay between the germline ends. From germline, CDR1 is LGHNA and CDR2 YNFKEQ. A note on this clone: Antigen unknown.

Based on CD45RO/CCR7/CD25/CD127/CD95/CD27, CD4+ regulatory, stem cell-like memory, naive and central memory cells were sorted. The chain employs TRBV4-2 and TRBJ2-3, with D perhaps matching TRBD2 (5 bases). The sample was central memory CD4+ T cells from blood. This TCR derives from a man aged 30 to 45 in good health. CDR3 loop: CASSQEGVDLFSDTQYF. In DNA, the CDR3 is TGTGCCAGCAGCCAAGAGGGAGTCGACCTTTTCTCAGATACGCAGTATTTT.